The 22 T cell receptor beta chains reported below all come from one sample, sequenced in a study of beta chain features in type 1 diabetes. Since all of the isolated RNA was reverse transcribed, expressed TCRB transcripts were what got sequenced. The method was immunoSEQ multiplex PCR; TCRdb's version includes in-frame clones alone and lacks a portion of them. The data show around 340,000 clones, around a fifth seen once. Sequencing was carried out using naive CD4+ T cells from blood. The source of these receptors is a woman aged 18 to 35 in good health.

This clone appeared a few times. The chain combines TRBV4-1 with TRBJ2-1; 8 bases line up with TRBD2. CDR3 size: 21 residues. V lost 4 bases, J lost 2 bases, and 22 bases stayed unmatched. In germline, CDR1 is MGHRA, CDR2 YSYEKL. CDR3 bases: TGCGCCAGCAGCCGCCGTTCGCCCTTCCCGGGAGGGGAGGGCACCTACAATGAGCAGTTCTTC. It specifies CASSRRSPFPGGEGTYNEQFF.

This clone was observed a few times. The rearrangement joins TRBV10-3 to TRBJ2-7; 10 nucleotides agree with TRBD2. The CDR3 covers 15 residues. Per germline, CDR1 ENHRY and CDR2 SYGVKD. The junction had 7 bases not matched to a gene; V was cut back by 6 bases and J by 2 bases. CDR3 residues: CAIRRTSGSPYEQYF. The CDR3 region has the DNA TGTGCCATCAGAAGGACTAGCGGATCCCCCTACGAGCAGTACTTC.

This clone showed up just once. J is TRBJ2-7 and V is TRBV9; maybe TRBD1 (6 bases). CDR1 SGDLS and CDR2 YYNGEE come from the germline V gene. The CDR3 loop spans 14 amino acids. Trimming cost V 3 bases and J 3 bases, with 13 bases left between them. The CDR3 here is CASSARDTDYEQYF. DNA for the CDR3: TGTGCCAGCAGCGCCCGGGACACCGACTACGAGCAGTACTTC.

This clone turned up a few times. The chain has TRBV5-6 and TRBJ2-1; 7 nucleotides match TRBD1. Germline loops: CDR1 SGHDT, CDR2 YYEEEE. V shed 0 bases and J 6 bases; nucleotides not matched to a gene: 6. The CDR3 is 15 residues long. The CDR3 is CASSLGQGNGNEQFF. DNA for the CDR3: TGTGCCAGCAGCTTGGGACAGGGTAATGGCAATGAGCAGTTCTTC.

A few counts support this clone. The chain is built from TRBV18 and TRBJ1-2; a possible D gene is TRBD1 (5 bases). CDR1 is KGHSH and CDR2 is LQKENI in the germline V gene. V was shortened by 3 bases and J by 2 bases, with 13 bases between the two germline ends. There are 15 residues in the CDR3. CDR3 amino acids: CASSPPEGRNYGYTF. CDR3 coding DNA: TGTGCCAGCTCACCTCCGGAGGGGAGGAACTATGGCTACACCTTC.

The CDR3 loop is CAWRQGAFNEQFF. CDR3 DNA: TGTGCCTGGAGGCAGGGGGCCTTCAATGAGCAGTTCTTC. The rearrangement joins TRBV30 to TRBJ2-1, with TRBD1 matching over 8 bases. Trimming cost V 3 bases and J 6 bases; bases outside gene matches: 4. The germline gives CDR1 GTSNPN, CDR2 SVGIG (reference sequence). The CDR3 loop spans 13 amino acids.

The CDR3 here is CAWIAGFGPEAFF. In nucleotides, the CDR3 is TGTGCCTGGATAGCGGGGTTTGGGCCTGAAGCTTTCTTT. The rearrangement uses TRBV30 and TRBJ1-1; D is uncertain. CDR1 GTSNPN and CDR2 SVGIG come from the germline V gene (reference sequence). V was clipped by 4 bases and J by 6 bases, with 15 bases between them. The CDR3 covers 13 residues.

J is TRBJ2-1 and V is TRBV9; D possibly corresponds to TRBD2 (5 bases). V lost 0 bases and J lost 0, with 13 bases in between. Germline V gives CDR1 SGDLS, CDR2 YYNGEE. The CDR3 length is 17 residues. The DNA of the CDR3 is TGTGCCAGCAGCGTAGGGAAGCGGACTTTCTCCTACAATGAGCAGTTCTTC. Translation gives CASSVGKRTFSYNEQFF.

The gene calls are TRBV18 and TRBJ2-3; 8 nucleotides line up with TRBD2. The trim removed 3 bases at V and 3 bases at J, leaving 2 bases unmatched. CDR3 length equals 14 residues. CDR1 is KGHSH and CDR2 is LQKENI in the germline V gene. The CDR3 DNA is TGTGCCAGCTCACCGACTAGCGCTACAGATACGCAGTATTTT. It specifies CASSPTSATDTQYF.

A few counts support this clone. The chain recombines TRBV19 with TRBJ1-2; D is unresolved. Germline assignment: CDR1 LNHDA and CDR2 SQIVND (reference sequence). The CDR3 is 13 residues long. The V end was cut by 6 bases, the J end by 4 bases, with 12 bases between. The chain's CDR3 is CASRSGGVYGYTF. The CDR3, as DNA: TGTGCCAGTAGGTCCGGAGGCGTCTATGGCTACACCTTC.

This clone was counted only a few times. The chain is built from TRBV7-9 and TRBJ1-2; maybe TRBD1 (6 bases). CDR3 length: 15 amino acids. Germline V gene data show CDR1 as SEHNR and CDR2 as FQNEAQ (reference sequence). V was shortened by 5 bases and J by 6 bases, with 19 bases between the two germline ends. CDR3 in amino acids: CASSPAEGGLDGYTF. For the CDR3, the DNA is TGTGCCAGCAGCCCAGCGGAGGGGGGGCTGGATGGCTACACCTTC.

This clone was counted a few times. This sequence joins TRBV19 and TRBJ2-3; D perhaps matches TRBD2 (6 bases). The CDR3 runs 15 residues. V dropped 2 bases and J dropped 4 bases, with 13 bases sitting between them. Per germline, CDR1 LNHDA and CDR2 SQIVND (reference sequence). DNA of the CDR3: TGTGCCAGTAGTATACCGGGACTCCGCTCAGATACGCAGTATTTT. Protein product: CASSIPGLRSDTQYF.

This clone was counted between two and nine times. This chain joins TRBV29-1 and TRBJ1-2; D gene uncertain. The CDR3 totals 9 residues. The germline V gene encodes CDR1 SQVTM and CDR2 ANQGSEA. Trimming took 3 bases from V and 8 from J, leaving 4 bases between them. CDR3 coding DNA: TGCAGCGTTGATTCGGGCTACACCTTC. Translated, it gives CSVDSGYTF.

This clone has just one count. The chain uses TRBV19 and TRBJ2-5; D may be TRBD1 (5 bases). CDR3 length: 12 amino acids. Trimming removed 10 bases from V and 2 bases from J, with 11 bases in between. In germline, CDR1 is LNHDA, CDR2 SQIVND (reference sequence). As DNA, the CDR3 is TGTGCCACCGCGGACAAACAAGAGACCCAGTACTTC. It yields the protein CATADKQETQYF.

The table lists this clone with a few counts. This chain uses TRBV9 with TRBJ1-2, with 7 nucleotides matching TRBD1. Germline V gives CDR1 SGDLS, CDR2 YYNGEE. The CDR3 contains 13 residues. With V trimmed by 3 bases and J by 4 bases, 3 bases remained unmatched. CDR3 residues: CASSGQGSYGYTF. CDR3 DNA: TGTGCCAGCAGCGGACAGGGATCCTATGGCTACACCTTC.

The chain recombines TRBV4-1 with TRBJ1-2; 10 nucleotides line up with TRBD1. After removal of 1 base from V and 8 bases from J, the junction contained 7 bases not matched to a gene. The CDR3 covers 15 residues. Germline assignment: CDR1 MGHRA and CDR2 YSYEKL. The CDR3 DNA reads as TGCGCCAGCAGCCAAGGGAAGACAGGGGGCGTCGGCTACACCTTC. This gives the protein CASSQGKTGGVGYTF.

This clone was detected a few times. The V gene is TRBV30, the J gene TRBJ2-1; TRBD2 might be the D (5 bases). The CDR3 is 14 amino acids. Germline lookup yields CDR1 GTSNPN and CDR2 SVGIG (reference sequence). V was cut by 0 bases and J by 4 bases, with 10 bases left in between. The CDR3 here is CAWSVEDLYNEQFF. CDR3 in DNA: TGTGCCTGGAGTGTAGAGGACTTATACAATGAGCAGTTCTTC.

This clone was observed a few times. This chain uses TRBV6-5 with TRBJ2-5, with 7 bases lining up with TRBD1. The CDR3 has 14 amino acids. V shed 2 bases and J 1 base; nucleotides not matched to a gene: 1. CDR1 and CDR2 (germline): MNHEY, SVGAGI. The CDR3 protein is CASSYQGVQETQYF. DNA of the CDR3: TGTGCCAGCAGTTACCAGGGGGTCCAAGAGACCCAGTACTTC.

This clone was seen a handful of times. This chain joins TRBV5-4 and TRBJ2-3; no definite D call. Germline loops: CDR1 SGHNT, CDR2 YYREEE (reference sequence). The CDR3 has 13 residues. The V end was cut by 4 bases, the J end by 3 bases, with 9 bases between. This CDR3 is CASSQPRTDTQYF. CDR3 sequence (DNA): TGTGCCAGCAGCCAACCTAGAACAGATACGCAGTATTTT.

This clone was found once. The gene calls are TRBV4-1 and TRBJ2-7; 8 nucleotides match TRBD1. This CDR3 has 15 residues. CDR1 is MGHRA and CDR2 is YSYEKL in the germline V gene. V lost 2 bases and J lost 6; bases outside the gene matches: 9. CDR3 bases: TGCGCCAGCAGCCAATTGACAGGGGTGAAGGGCGAGCAGTACTTC. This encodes CASSQLTGVKGEQYF.

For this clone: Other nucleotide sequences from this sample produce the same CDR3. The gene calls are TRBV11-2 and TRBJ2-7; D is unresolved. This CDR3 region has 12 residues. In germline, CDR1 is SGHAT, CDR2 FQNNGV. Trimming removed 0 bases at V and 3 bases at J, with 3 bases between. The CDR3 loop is CASSLDRYEQYF. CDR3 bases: TGTGCCAGCAGCTTAGATCGCTACGAGCAGTACTTC. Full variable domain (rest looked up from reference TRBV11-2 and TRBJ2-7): EAGVAQSPRYKIIEKRQSVAFWCNPISGHATLYWYQQILGQGPKLLIQFQNNGVVDDSQLPKDRFSAERLKGVDSTLKIQPAKLEDSAVYLCASSLDRYEQYFGPGTRLTVT.

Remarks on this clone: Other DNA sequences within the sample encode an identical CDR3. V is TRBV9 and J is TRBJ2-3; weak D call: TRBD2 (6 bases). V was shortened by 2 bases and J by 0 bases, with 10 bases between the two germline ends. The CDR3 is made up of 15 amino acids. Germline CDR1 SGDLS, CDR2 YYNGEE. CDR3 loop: CASSVGLASTDTQYF. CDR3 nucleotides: TGTGCCAGCAGCGTGGGACTTGCTAGCACAGATACGCAGTATTTT.